Listed below are T cell receptor beta chains from one sample, sequenced in a study of cytomegalovirus exposure and HLA in healthy donors. TCRdb keeps only in-frame clones here, not all; method: immunoSEQ multiplex PCR. This specimen shows roughly 110,000 clones; the ten leading clones hold 6.8%. What was sequenced was PBMCs. The receptor source for this set is a man aged 35 to 55 in good health and CMV-seropositive. Both conserved end residues are part of each CDR3. A D gene is named only where the DNA matches it firmly.

>TRBJ2-3|TRBV6-4|TRBD2
CASSEAGGTDTQYF
TGTGCCAGCAGTGAGGCGGGAGGCACAGATACGCAGTATTTT
>TRBJ2-2|TRBV29-1|TRBD2
CSVVLAENTGELFF
TGCAGCGTTGTGCTAGCGGAGAACACCGGGGAGCTGTTTTTT
>TRBJ1-2|TRBV28|NA
CASSLLRGMDGYTF
TGTGCCAGCAGTCTCTTACGAGGGATGGATGGCTACACCTTC
>TRBJ2-7|TRBV19|NA
CASSIATGWYEQYF
TGTGCCAGTAGTATCGCGACAGGTTGGTACGAGCAGTACTTC
>TRBJ2-3|TRBV5-4|TRBD2
CASSAEGLAGGPGGTDTQYF
TGTGCCAGCAGCGCCGAAGGACTAGCGGGAGGGCCCGGTGGGACAGATACGCAGTATTTT
>TRBJ2-7|TRBV7-8|TRBD1
CASSLEDRVPYEQYF
TGTGCCAGCAGCTTAGAGGACAGGGTTCCGTACGAGCAGTACTTC
>TRBJ2-7|TRBV7-3|NA
CASVTYEQYF
TGTGCCAGCGTAACCTACGAGCAGTACTTC
>TRBJ2-7|TRBV9|NA
CASSVVGDTYEQYF
TGTGCCAGCAGCGTAGTTGGTGACACCTACGAGCAGTACTTC
>TRBJ2-7|TRBV6-5|NA
CASYSSYEQYF
TGTGCCAGCTATAGCTCCTACGAGCAGTACTTC
>TRBJ2-3|TRBV20-1|NA
CSAQTGPTQYF
TGCAGTGCTCAGACAGGTCCTACGCAGTATTTT